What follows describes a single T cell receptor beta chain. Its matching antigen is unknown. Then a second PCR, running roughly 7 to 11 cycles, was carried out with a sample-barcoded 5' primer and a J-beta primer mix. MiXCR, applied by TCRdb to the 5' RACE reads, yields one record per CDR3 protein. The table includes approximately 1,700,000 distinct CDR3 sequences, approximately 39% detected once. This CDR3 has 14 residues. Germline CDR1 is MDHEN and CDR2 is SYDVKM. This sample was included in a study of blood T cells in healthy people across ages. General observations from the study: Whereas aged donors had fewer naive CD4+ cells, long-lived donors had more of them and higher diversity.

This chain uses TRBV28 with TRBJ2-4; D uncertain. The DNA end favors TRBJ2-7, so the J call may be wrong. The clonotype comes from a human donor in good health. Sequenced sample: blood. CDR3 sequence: CASSFRSVYYEQYF. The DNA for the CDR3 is TGTGCCAGCAGTTTTAGGTCGGTCTACTACGAGCAGTACTTC.